These T cell receptor beta chains were read from a single sample in a study of beta chain features in type 1 diabetes. The table came from immunoSEQ multiplex PCR; TCRdb's copy has only in-frame clones and leaves some out. Of some 700,000 clones detected, 13% appear once; the ten largest clones hold less than 0.025%. Sample: naive CD4+ T cells from blood. These receptors were collected from a man younger than 35 with type 1 diabetes. CDR3s include the opening cysteine and the closing phenylalanine or tryptophan. The D gene is left open where the match is weak. A row's size may be missing; if present it is once, few, many or a size class.

abundance: few
j_gene: TRBJ1-2
v_gene: TRBV30
d_gene: NA
CDR3nt: TGTGCCTGGGGTCAACAGGGTGTTGATGGCTACACCTTC
CDR3aa: CAWGQQGVDGYTF

abundance: NA
j_gene: TRBJ1-1
v_gene: TRBV6-5
d_gene: TRBD1
CDR3nt: TGTGCCAGCAGTTCGGACAGGGTTAAGGACACTGAAGCTTTCTTT
CDR3aa: CASSSDRVKDTEAFF

abundance: NA
j_gene: TRBJ2-1
v_gene: TRBV7-6
d_gene: TRBD1
CDR3nt: TGTGCCAGCAGCTTAGATGGGACAGGGTTTAACAATGAGCAGTTCTTC
CDR3aa: CASSLDGTGFNNEQFF

abundance: many
j_gene: TRBJ2-5
v_gene: TRBV23-1
d_gene: TRBD1
CDR3nt: TGCGCCAGCAGTCCGACAGGGCTAAAGACCCAGTACTTC
CDR3aa: CASSPTGLKTQYF

abundance: NA
j_gene: TRBJ1-2
v_gene: TRBV6-1
d_gene: NA
CDR3nt: TGTGCCAGCAATGAGCCAGTAAATTTTGGCTACACCTTC
CDR3aa: CASNEPVNFGYTF

abundance: NA
j_gene: TRBJ2-1
v_gene: TRBV18
d_gene: NA
CDR3nt: TGTGCCAGCACTCCGGGGGTTACCTACAATGAGCAGTTCTTC
CDR3aa: CASTPGVTYNEQFF

abundance: few
j_gene: TRBJ2-3
v_gene: TRBV4-1
d_gene: TRBD1
CDR3nt: TGCGCCAGCAGCTGGGGACAGCCTAACACAGATACGCAGTATTTT
CDR3aa: CASSWGQPNTDTQYF

abundance: few
j_gene: TRBJ2-2
v_gene: TRBV5-1
d_gene: NA
CDR3nt: TGCGCCAGCAGCCGAGACGGTAGCAGCACCGGGGAGCTGTTTTTT
CDR3aa: CASSRDGSSTGELFF

abundance: few
j_gene: TRBJ2-7
v_gene: TRBV30
d_gene: NA
CDR3nt: TGTGCCTGGACCCGACTGAAGGGCTACGAGCAGTACTTC
CDR3aa: CAWTRLKGYEQYF

abundance: NA
j_gene: TRBJ2-7
v_gene: TRBV14
d_gene: NA
CDR3nt: TGTGCCAGCAGCCGACACAGGGAACTTACCTACGAGCAGTACTTC
CDR3aa: CASSRHRELTYEQYF

abundance: NA
j_gene: TRBJ2-7
v_gene: TRBV29-1
d_gene: NA
CDR3nt: TGCAGCGCTCTCATCCCGGGTCTCATTTACGAGCAGTACTTC
CDR3aa: CSALIPGLIYEQYF

abundance: NA
j_gene: TRBJ2-6
v_gene: TRBV5-4
d_gene: NA
CDR3nt: TGTGCCAGCAGCTTCCTTTTAACCGGGGCCAACGTCCTGACTTTC
CDR3aa: CASSFLLTGANVLTF

abundance: NA
j_gene: TRBJ1-2
v_gene: TRBV7-2
d_gene: TRBD1
CDR3nt: TGTGCCAGCAGCTTAGGCGACAGGGGTGGCGGTGGCTACACCTTC
CDR3aa: CASSLGDRGGGGYTF

abundance: few
j_gene: TRBJ1-6
v_gene: TRBV7-9
d_gene: NA
CDR3nt: TGTGCCAGCAGCCCAGGGACCGATTATTCACCCCTCCACTTT
CDR3aa: CASSPGTDYSPLHF

abundance: NA
j_gene: TRBJ2-7
v_gene: TRBV5-1
d_gene: NA
CDR3nt: TGCGCCAGCAGCTATGTGGGCTTTTCGGATGAGCAGTACTTC
CDR3aa: CASSYVGFSDEQYF

abundance: NA
j_gene: TRBJ2-7
v_gene: TRBV6-5
d_gene: TRBD1
CDR3nt: TGTGCCAGCAGTTCGCAGGGACAGGTAACCTACGAGCAGTACTTC
CDR3aa: CASSSQGQVTYEQYF

abundance: few
j_gene: TRBJ2-7
v_gene: TRBV7-7
d_gene: NA
CDR3nt: TGTGCTAGCAGCTCCGACACCCTCTCCTACGAGCAGTACTTC
CDR3aa: CASSSDTLSYEQYF

abundance: NA
j_gene: TRBJ1-1
v_gene: TRBV10-3
d_gene: NA
CDR3nt: TGTGCCATCACCGAGGGGGGCAGGAACACTGAAGCTTTCTTT
CDR3aa: CAITEGGRNTEAFF

abundance: few
j_gene: TRBJ2-1
v_gene: TRBV9
d_gene: TRBD2
CDR3nt: TGTGCCAGCAGCGGCCGGCTAGCGGCGTCTGATGAGCAGTTCTTC
CDR3aa: CASSGRLAASDEQFF

abundance: few
j_gene: TRBJ2-2
v_gene: TRBV7-2
d_gene: NA
CDR3nt: TGTGCCAGCAGCCCCCTGGGACCGACGACCGGGGAGCTGTTTTTT
CDR3aa: CASSPLGPTTGELFF

abundance: NA
j_gene: TRBJ2-7
v_gene: TRBV6-7
d_gene: NA
CDR3nt: TGTGCCATCCCCGACGGCGGGCAGTACTTC
CDR3aa: CAIPDGGQYF

abundance: few
j_gene: TRBJ1-1
v_gene: TRBV15
d_gene: NA
CDR3nt: TGTGCCACCAGCAGAGATGGCGCTGAAGCTTTCTTT
CDR3aa: CATSRDGAEAFF

abundance: few
j_gene: TRBJ2-2
v_gene: TRBV10-3
d_gene: NA
CDR3nt: TGTGCCATCAGAGACACGCCGAACACCGGGGAGCTGTTTTTT
CDR3aa: CAIRDTPNTGELFF

abundance: few
j_gene: TRBJ2-5
v_gene: TRBV4-1
d_gene: NA
CDR3nt: TGCGCCAGCAGCCAAGCACTCCAAGAGACCCAGTACTTC
CDR3aa: CASSQALQETQYF

abundance: NA
j_gene: TRBJ2-1
v_gene: TRBV2
d_gene: NA
CDR3nt: TGTGCCAGCAGTATACGGACTGGCAACAATGAGCAGTTCTTC
CDR3aa: CASSIRTGNNEQFF

abundance: NA
j_gene: TRBJ1-1
v_gene: TRBV30
d_gene: NA
CDR3nt: TGTGCCTGGAGTGGCACTGAAGCTTTCTTT
CDR3aa: CAWSGTEAFF

abundance: NA
j_gene: TRBJ2-1
v_gene: TRBV29-1
d_gene: NA
CDR3nt: TGCAGCGCCGGCTACAATGAGCAGTTCTTC
CDR3aa: CSAGYNEQFF

abundance: NA
j_gene: TRBJ2-1
v_gene: TRBV4-1
d_gene: TRBD1
CDR3nt: TGCGCCAGCAGACAGGGGCTCCCTGCTAACAATGAGCAGTTCTTC
CDR3aa: CASRQGLPANNEQFF

abundance: few
j_gene: TRBJ1-2
v_gene: TRBV30
d_gene: NA
CDR3nt: TGTGCCTTGGAGGTAAACTATGGCTACACCTTC
CDR3aa: CALEVNYGYTF

abundance: few
j_gene: TRBJ1-3
v_gene: TRBV5-4
d_gene: NA
CDR3nt: TGTGCCAGCAGCTTGGAGAGGGGTGGAAACACCATATATTTT
CDR3aa: CASSLERGGNTIYF

abundance: once
j_gene: TRBJ2-3
v_gene: TRBV25-1
d_gene: TRBD2
CDR3nt: TGTGCCAGCAGCTTGGCGGGGGGAACAGATACGCAGTATTTT
CDR3aa: CASSLAGGTDTQYF

abundance: few
j_gene: TRBJ1-1
v_gene: TRBV7-9
d_gene: NA
CDR3nt: TGTGCCAGCCACGCAGATATGAACACTGAAGCTTTCTTT
CDR3aa: CASHADMNTEAFF

abundance: few
j_gene: TRBJ1-3
v_gene: TRBV30
d_gene: NA
CDR3nt: TGTGCCTTAGAATTCTCTGGAAACACCATATATTTT
CDR3aa: CALEFSGNTIYF

abundance: few
j_gene: TRBJ2-1
v_gene: TRBV12-2
d_gene: NA
CDR3nt: TGTGCAAGTCGCTTAGTCGCCGACGAAGAAGCTCGAGACTCCTACAATGAGCAGTTCTTC
CDR3aa: CASRLVADEEARDSYNEQFF

abundance: few
j_gene: TRBJ1-1
v_gene: TRBV30
d_gene: TRBD1
CDR3nt: TGTGCCTGGGGGATGGGGGACAGGACGAACACTGAAGCTTTCTTT
CDR3aa: CAWGMGDRTNTEAFF

abundance: NA
j_gene: TRBJ2-5
v_gene: TRBV7-2
d_gene: NA
CDR3nt: TGTGCCAGCAGCTTTTTCGGACTCTTACAAGAGACCCAGTACTTC
CDR3aa: CASSFFGLLQETQYF

abundance: few
j_gene: TRBJ1-1
v_gene: TRBV5-1
d_gene: NA
CDR3nt: TGCGCCAGCAGCTTGGGACCGATGAACACTGAAGCTTTCTTT
CDR3aa: CASSLGPMNTEAFF

abundance: few
j_gene: TRBJ2-5
v_gene: TRBV6-6
d_gene: NA
CDR3nt: TGTGCCAGCAGCCGACTGGCAGATCAAGAGACCCAGTACTTC
CDR3aa: CASSRLADQETQYF

abundance: few
j_gene: TRBJ1-6
v_gene: TRBV7-2
d_gene: NA
CDR3nt: TGTGCCAGCAGCTTACTTTCGGCAGCTTGGGGTTCACCCCTCCACTTT
CDR3aa: CASSLLSAAWGSPLHF

abundance: few
j_gene: TRBJ2-7
v_gene: TRBV19
d_gene: TRBD2
CDR3nt: TGTGCCAGTAGCCCTTTAGCGGGGGGAATCTACGAGCAGTACTTC
CDR3aa: CASSPLAGGIYEQYF

abundance: few
j_gene: TRBJ2-7
v_gene: TRBV28
d_gene: TRBD1
CDR3nt: TGTGCCAGCAGTTTACCAGGGGGATCCCCCTACGAGCAGTACTTC
CDR3aa: CASSLPGGSPYEQYF